A single sample gave rise to the 30 T cell receptor beta chains below, sequenced in a study of blood T cell repertoires in COVID-19 (dated by TCRdb to 2020 to 2021). Libraries were made using the immunoSEQ multiplex PCR assay. Not all clones reach the TCRdb copy of this immuneACCESS table, which keeps in-frame sequences only. Checked studies attribute under half of the gap to unresolved V genes and leave the rest unexplained. This sample gives 45,000 or so clones in total; approximately 85% of them show up just once. The ten largest clones take up about a third of the sample. Sequencing input: peripheral blood. The receptors were gathered from a woman aged 80 or older with acute or convalescent COVID-19.

The rearrangement links TRBV5-4 to TRBJ1-2; 9 bases are shared with TRBD1. Unmatched junction bases numbered 5, after V lost 0 bases and J lost 8 bases. This CDR3 spans 14 amino acids. Germline V gene data show CDR1 as SGHNT and CDR2 as YYREEE (reference sequence). The CDR3: CASSLATGGGGYTF. For the CDR3, the DNA is TGTGCCAGCAGCTTGGCTACAGGGGGCGGGGGCTACACCTTC.

This clone showed up just a few times. The V call is TRBV7-9, the J call TRBJ1-5; D remains unclear. The CDR3 totals 13 residues. CDR1 and CDR2 (germline): SEHNR, FQNEAQ (reference sequence). V was cut by 5 bases and J by 4 bases, with 9 bases left in between. The CDR3 loop reads CASSPDTNQPQHF. As DNA, the CDR3 is TGTGCCAGCAGCCCCGACACGAATCAGCCCCAGCATTTT.

In this sample, this clone turned up once. V usage is TRBV5-1 and J usage is TRBJ2-7; 10 bases are a match to TRBD2. Germline V CDR1 and CDR2: SGHRS, YFSETQ. The V and J ends lost 3 bases and 5 bases, in that order; junction bases with no gene match: 5. CDR3 length: 14 amino acids. CDR3 in DNA: TGCGCCAGCAGCTCGGGACTAGCGTTGAACGAGCAGTACTTC. It is translated as CASSSGLALNEQYF. Variable domain in full (rest from reference TRBV5-1 and TRBJ2-7): KAGVTQTPRYLIKTRGQQVTLSCSPISGHRSVSWYQQTPGQGLQFLFEYFSETQRNKGNFPGRFSGRQFSNSRSEMNVSTLELGDSALYLCASSSGLALNEQYFGPGTRLTVT.

This clone was counted a single time. This chain connects TRBV15 to TRBJ1-1, with D possibly being TRBD1 (6 bases). The germline CDR1 and CDR2 sequences are LNHNV and YYDKDF (reference sequence). This CDR3 contains 11 residues. The V end was cut by 4 bases, the J end by 10 bases, with 10 bases between. CDR3 bases: TGTGCCACCAGCAAGGGACACCTAGCTTTCTTT. This encodes CATSKGHLAFF.

The chain employs TRBV6-5 and TRBJ1-6; 8 bases align to TRBD1. After removal of 11 bases from V and 7 bases from J, the junction contained 4 bases not matched to a gene. The germline CDR1 and CDR2 sequences are MNHEY and SVGAGI. The CDR3 is made up of 12 amino acids. The CDR3, as DNA: TGTGCCTGTGGACAGGGAAATTCACCCCTCCACTTT. Encoded protein: CACGQGNSPLHF.

CDR3 DNA sequence: TGTGCCAGCAGCTTAGGAGGGAACTATGGCTACACCTTC. Translation gives CASSLGGNYGYTF. The genes are TRBV7-8 and TRBJ1-2; no reliable D call. V lost 1 base to trimming and J lost 2 bases, with 5 bases between them. This CDR3 spans 13 amino acids. The germline gives CDR1 SGHVS, CDR2 FQNEAQ. Full variable domain (outside the CDR3, taken from reference TRBV7-8 and TRBJ1-2): GAGVSQSPRYKVAKRGQDVALRCDPISGHVSLFWYQQALGQGPEFLTYFQNEAQLDKSGLPSDRFFAERPEGSVSTLKIQRTQQEDSAVYLCASSLGGNYGYTFGSGTRLTVV.

The J gene is TRBJ2-2, the V gene TRBV9; D not resolved. V was shortened by 1 base and J by 6 bases, with 10 bases between the two germline ends. Per germline, CDR1 SGDLS and CDR2 YYNGEE. The CDR3 is made up of 14 amino acids. CDR3: CASSVTFTAGELFF. The CDR3 coding sequence is TGTGCCAGCAGCGTAACTTTTACAGCCGGGGAGCTGTTTTTT.

The chain uses TRBV18 and TRBJ2-2; D is uncertain. Trimming took 5 bases from V and 1 from J, leaving 8 bases between them. Germline CDR1 KGHSH, CDR2 LQKENI. The CDR3 has 14 residues. DNA for the CDR3: TGTGCCAGCTCAGTCTCAGGGAACACCGGGGAGCTGTTTTTT. This sequence encodes CASSVSGNTGELFF.

The rearrangement uses TRBV18 and TRBJ1-1; TRBD1 agrees at 7 bases. Germline-derived CDR1 and CDR2 are KGHSH and LQKENI. V dropped 1 base and J dropped 4; count of bases not matched to a gene: 6. This CDR3 contains 15 residues. CDR3 nucleotides: TGTGCCAGCTCACCACAGGGGGCGAAGGGCACTGAAGCTTTCTTT. Its translation is CASSPQGAKGTEAFF.

The V gene is TRBV5-1, the J gene TRBJ2-1; TRBD1 matches at 8 bases. The CDR3 has 17 residues. CDR1 SGHRS and CDR2 YFSETQ come from the germline V gene. The V segment lost 4 bases and the J segment 7 bases; nucleotides outside the gene matches: 16. As DNA, the CDR3 is TGCGCCAGCAGCCCCCGTTTGGCAGGGGGCGGTGATAATGAGCAGTTCTTC. This encodes CASSPRLAGGGDNEQFF.

The CDR3 is CASSPSSGTANYGYTF. In DNA, the CDR3 is TGTGCCAGCAGCCCAAGCTCCGGGACAGCTAACTATGGCTACACCTTC. This chain joins TRBV3-1 (or the pseudogene TRBV3-2) and TRBJ1-2, with TRBD1 matching over 7 bases. After removal of 4 bases from V and 0 bases from J, the junction contained 8 bases not matched to a gene. The germline gives CDR1 LGHDT, CDR2 YNNKEL (reference sequence). CDR3 length equals 16 residues.

DNA of the CDR3: TGTGCCAGCAGCGCCATTGGCGGGGGAGGAAATGAGCAGTTCTTC. Protein sequence: CASSAIGGGGNEQFF. The chain joins TRBV6-4 to TRBJ2-1, with 7 bases that match TRBD2. The V gene's germline CDR1 is MRHNA and CDR2 SNTAGT. The CDR3 is 15 amino acids. V dropped 6 bases and J dropped 7; count of bases not matched to a gene: 12.

This clone was detected only a few times. The V call is TRBV18, the J call TRBJ2-2, with unresolved D. CDR1 KGHSH and CDR2 LQKENI come from the germline V gene. Trimming took off 0 bases at V and 3 bases at J, with 11 bases between the two ends. The CDR3 contains 16 residues. In DNA form, the CDR3 reads TGTGCCAGCTCACCACCGGGTAGCCTACACACCGGGGAGCTGTTTTTT. This codes for CASSPPGSLHTGELFF.

The genes are TRBV18 and TRBJ2-3; D remains unclear. From germline, CDR1 is KGHSH and CDR2 LQKENI. V was cut by 5 bases and J by 6 bases, with 18 bases left in between. This CDR3 is built from 15 residues. CDR3 coding DNA: TGTGCCAGCTCAGAATCAACCCCAACCAGGGATACGCAGTATTTT. Translation gives CASSESTPTRDTQYF. The whole variable domain, filled in from reference TRBV18 and TRBJ2-3, reads NAGVMQNPRHLVRRRGQEARLRCSPMKGHSHVYWYRQLPEEGLKFMVYLQKENIIDESGMPKERFSAEFPKEGPSILRIQQVVRGDSAAYFCASSESTPTRDTQYFGPGTRLTVL.

This chain's CDR3 is CASREDSFYGYTF. CDR3 bases: TGCGCCAGCAGAGAGGACAGCTTCTATGGCTACACCTTC. The chain recombines TRBV10-2 with TRBJ1-2; TRBD1 might be the D (6 bases). This CDR3 comprises 13 residues. In germline, CDR1 is WSHSY, CDR2 SAAADI. The V end was cut by 6 bases, the J end by 4 bases, with 12 bases between.

This chain links TRBV27 with TRBJ2-7; 9 nucleotides line up with TRBD1. With 5 bases clipped from V and 0 bases from J, the junction kept 11 bases outside the gene matches. This CDR3 is 17 amino acids long. Germline assignment: CDR1 MNHEY and CDR2 SMNVEV (reference sequence). The CDR3: CASSPNRGLADSYEQYF. The DNA of the CDR3 is TGTGCCAGCAGTCCTAACAGGGGGCTAGCGGACTCCTACGAGCAGTACTTC.

This clone has just one count. This chain connects TRBV11-2 to TRBJ2-7; the D gene is possibly TRBD1 (6 bases). The germline CDR1 and CDR2 sequences are SGHAT and FQNNGV. The V end was cut by 3 bases, the J end by 3 bases, with 18 bases between. This CDR3 region has 16 residues. The CDR3 sequence is CASSLTHRAENYEQYF. The CDR3 region has the DNA TGTGCCAGCAGCTTGACCCACAGGGCGGAAAACTACGAGCAGTACTTC.

The rearrangement uses TRBV30 and TRBJ2-1, with 9 nucleotides matching TRBD2. The germline V gene encodes CDR1 GTSNPN and CDR2 SVGIG (reference sequence). The CDR3 has 15 residues. The junction had 7 bases not matched to a gene; V was cut back by 5 bases and J by 2 bases. The CDR3 coding sequence is TGTGCCTGGTTTTCTCCTAGCGGGACCTACAATGAGCAGTTCTTC. Residues: CAWFSPSGTYNEQFF.

This chain links TRBV3-1 (or the pseudogene TRBV3-2) with TRBJ2-3; 8 nucleotides align to TRBD2. Germline-derived CDR1 and CDR2 are LGHDT and YNNKEL (reference sequence). This CDR3 has 15 residues. With 4 bases clipped from V and 1 base from J, the junction kept 4 bases outside the gene matches. The CDR3 here is CASSPLAGGTDTQYF. As DNA, the CDR3 is TGTGCCAGCAGCCCCCTAGCGGGCGGCACAGATACGCAGTATTTT.

The chain is built from TRBV6-6 and TRBJ1-6; D uncertain. Germline values: CDR1 MNHNY, CDR2 SVGAGI (reference sequence). Trimming shortened V by 3 bases and J by 8 bases, and 11 bases separated the two germline ends. The CDR3 is made up of 14 amino acids. Here the CDR3 DNA reads TGTGCCAGCAGTTATGAGACTAGGTATTCACCCCTCCACTTT. It codes for CASSYETRYSPLHF.

The chain uses TRBV6-5 and TRBJ2-1, with TRBD1 matching 10 bases. The germline CDR1 and CDR2 sequences are MNHEY and SVGAGI. The J segment lost 4 bases and the V segment lost 7 bases, leaving 7 bases of the junction unmatched. The CDR3 has 15 residues. Here the CDR3 DNA reads TGTGCCAGCACTCCCGGGACAGGGGTTTACAATGAGCAGTTCTTC. Translation gives CASTPGTGVYNEQFF.

This clone was picked up one time. The V gene is TRBV27, the J gene TRBJ1-2; D unresolved. Trimming took off 2 bases at V and 0 bases at J, with 4 bases between the two ends. This CDR3 is built from 13 residues. Germline assignment: CDR1 MNHEY and CDR2 SMNVEV (reference sequence). The CDR3 sequence: CASSLAANYGYTF. CDR3 sequence (DNA): TGTGCCAGCAGTTTAGCAGCTAACTATGGCTACACCTTC.

The chain uses TRBV7-9 and TRBJ2-1; 9 nucleotides match TRBD2. The V segment lost 5 bases and the J segment 5 bases; nucleotides outside the gene matches: 7. CDR1 and CDR2 from the germline V gene are SEHNR and FQNEAQ (reference sequence). The CDR3 consists of 15 residues. DNA of the CDR3: TGTGCCAGCAGCCGTAGCGGGAGTCAGGACAATGAGCAGTTCTTC. Protein sequence: CASSRSGSQDNEQFF.

The chain has TRBV27 and TRBJ1-2; D is unresolved. V was clipped by 3 bases and J by 4 bases, with 9 bases between them. CDR3 length equals 13 residues. Looked up from germline, CDR1 is MNHEY and CDR2 is SMNVEV (reference sequence). CDR3 protein: CASSFSGSYGYTF. For the CDR3, the DNA is TGTGCCAGCAGTTTTAGCGGGTCCTATGGCTACACCTTC.

The V and J genes are TRBV10-3 and TRBJ2-3; 13 bases are shared with TRBD2. Germline V CDR1 and CDR2: ENHRY, SYGVKD. The trim removed 6 bases at V and 4 bases at J, leaving 4 bases unmatched. The CDR3 loop spans 15 amino acids. CDR3 nucleotide sequence: TGTGCCATCAGCAAAACTAGCGGGAGGGCAGATACGCAGTATTTT. Its protein is CAISKTSGRADTQYF.

The rearrangement joins TRBV25-1 to TRBJ2-7, with 7 bases identical to TRBD1. Germline assignment: CDR1 MGHDK and CDR2 SYGVNS. The CDR3 consists of 17 residues. With V trimmed by 8 bases and J by 0 bases, 16 bases remained unmatched. CDR3: CASLGGLGTAHSYEQYF. The CDR3 DNA sequence: TGTGCCAGCTTAGGGGGTTTAGGGACAGCCCACTCCTACGAGCAGTACTTC.

The chain combines TRBV12-3 or TRBV12-4 with TRBJ2-2, with unresolved D. Between the trimmed V and J ends, which lost 3 bases and 7 bases, there was a span of 9 bases. The CDR3 contains 13 residues. The DNA of the CDR3 is TGTGCCAGCAGTTTGGGTTGGAGCGGGGAGCTGTTTTTT. Translating gives CASSLGWSGELFF.

A few counts support this clone. The chain is built from TRBV5-1 and TRBJ2-5; 9 nucleotides line up with TRBD1. Trimming at V came to 3 bases and at J to 1 base, leaving 10 bases not matched to a gene. The CDR3 has 17 amino acids. The germline CDR1 and CDR2 sequences are SGHRS and YFSETQ. The CDR3 bases are TGCGCCAGCAGCTACGGACAGGGGTCGCAGGTCCAAGAGACCCAGTACTTC. Translated, it gives CASSYGQGSQVQETQYF.

This chain's CDR3 is CASSLVGSGALIYGYTF. CDR3 nucleotide sequence: TGTGCCAGCAGCTTAGTGGGAAGCGGGGCGCTGATCTATGGCTACACCTTC. The chain carries TRBV11-2 and TRBJ1-2; D is possibly TRBD1 (5 bases). The CDR3 loop spans 17 amino acids. With 1 base removed from V and 4 bases from J, the gap between germline ends came to 19 bases. Germline lookup yields CDR1 SGHAT and CDR2 FQNNGV. Complete variable domain (other parts from reference TRBV11-2 and TRBJ1-2): EAGVAQSPRYKIIEKRQSVAFWCNPISGHATLYWYQQILGQGPKLLIQFQNNGVVDDSQLPKDRFSAERLKGVDSTLKIQPAKLEDSAVYLCASSLVGSGALIYGYTFGSGTRLTVV.

The CDR3 loop reads CASSQQFYEQFF. The CDR3 DNA reads TGTGCCAGCAGCCAACAGTTTTATGAGCAGTTCTTC. The chain uses TRBV14 and TRBJ2-1; D gene ambiguous. V gave up 2 bases and J gave up 8 bases, with 7 bases separating them. This CDR3 contains 12 residues. Germline V gene sequence: CDR1 SGHDN, CDR2 FVKESK.